The T cell receptor beta chain under discussion was sequenced for a study of T cell responses to AZD1222 COVID-19 vaccine. CDR1 SGHRS and CDR2 YFSETQ come from the germline V gene. CDR3 length equals 18 residues. The V and J ends lost 0 bases and 3 bases, in that order; junction bases with no gene match: 10. Study-wide results and caveats: Spike-specific TCR breadth and depth both grew after two AZD1222 doses. Clonal diversity may have been underestimated, and the donors were mostly white British, with more females than males. Vaccine-related CD4 TCRs covered spike, predominating at 160-218 and 743-854. Every sample of the repertoires postdated the peak T cell response.

In regard to this clone: Its antigen remains unknown.

Repertoires were generated with immunoSEQ multiplex PCR, while TCRdb's copy carries only in-frame clones and drops some. In the table there are approximately 140,000 clones, 80% to 90% of which are singletons. The origin of this receptor is an adult in good health. This chain links TRBV5-1 with TRBJ2-3, with 10 bases matching TRBD2. Sequenced here: peripheral blood, sampled on day 0 of AZD1222 vaccination. DNA for the CDR3: TGCGCCAGCAGCTTGGCCGGGACTAGCGATGTCTGGACAGATACGCAGTATTTT. It encodes CASSLAGTSDVWTDTQYF.